This T cell receptor (beta chain) emerged from a study of T cells in Graves' hyperthyroidism and ophthalmopathy. The study's findings and limits: Ophthalmopathy onset followed model prediction by a median about six months.

Regions amplified from RNA transcripts were the TCR beta CDR3 regions. The TCR CDR3 was amplified in a first-round RT-PCR using the HTBI primer set. TCRdb ran MiXCR on the multiplex PCR reads and lists one entry per CDR3 protein. Of approximately 420,000 distinct CDR3 sequences listed, roughly 15% were seen once; the top ten hold about 5%. The PBMCs studied were ones that came from roughly 9.4 ml fresh peripheral blood. CDR1 and CDR2 from the germline V gene are MDHEN and SYDVKM. This CDR3 contains 12 residues. V dropped 5 bases and J dropped 7 bases, with 8 bases sitting between them. This clonotype was seen at least ten times. What it binds is not known.

The receptor was isolated from a young woman with Graves' hyperthyroidism. The chain links TRBV28 to TRBJ1-4, with D hard to call. Sequencing was performed on blood. The CDR3 coding sequence is TGTGCCAGCAGTCTAGGCGGTGAAAAACTGTTTTTT. Amino acid sequence: CASSLGGEKLFF.